The clone carrying this TCR beta chain was counted at least ten times. The antigen is not known. Unique molecular identifiers tagged the TCRbeta library. TCRdb re-called the PCR reads with MiXCR, one entry per CDR3 protein. This table holds tens of thousands of distinct CDR3 sequences, 4.9% found once. CDR3 length: 14 amino acids. Between the trimmed V and J ends, which lost 3 bases and 0 bases, there was a span of 8 bases. These data belong to a study of T-cell reconstitution after alpha-beta-depleted transplantation in children. Study observations and caveats: Roughly two months post-transplant, alpha-beta T cells reportedly originated from several hundred graft clones that had expanded. Surviving recipient T cells and intrathymic progenitors accounted for some patients' high TCRbeta diversity at day 60. The main origin of T-cell counts and diversity one year after transplant was newly produced T cells.

This sequence joins TRBV12-3 or TRBV12-4 and TRBJ2-5; D gene uncertain. The sequence was obtained from a boy younger than two who had a stem cell transplant for acute myeloid leukemia, so the T cells may come from the graft donor. The sample was PBMCs, mostly from graft donor cells, taken 180 days after TCRalphabeta/CD19-depleted stem cell transplant. The DNA of the CDR3 is TGTGCCAGCAGTTTTGGAACCTACCAAGAGACCCAGTACTTC. Amino acids: CASSFGTYQETQYF.